The clone carrying this T cell receptor (beta chain) showed up many times. Its target is unknown. This sample is part of a study of early T cells in non-severe SARS-CoV-2 infection. Turning to the study itself: Bulk RNA taken from unsorted whole blood was sequenced, leaving chains unpaired.

J was trimmed by 0 bases and V by 5 bases; bases with no gene match: 7. The length of the CDR3 is 15 residues. Per germline, CDR1 MNHEY and CDR2 SVGEGT. General study results and limits: There was a bias toward anti-spike CD8 responses in VDJdb matching, which missed private and CD4 specificities.

Unique molecular identifiers were affixed to single, distinct cDNA molecules. TCRdb recomputed calls from the 5' RACE reads with MiXCR, one row per CDR3 protein. The sample includes about 100,000 distinct CDR3 sequences, about 12% of them seen just once. V usage is TRBV6-2 or TRBV6-3 and J usage is TRBJ2-7, with 7 positions matching TRBD1. The sequence was obtained from an adult who was a healthcare worker with PCR-confirmed SARS-CoV-2 infection or an uninfected control (not recorded which). The specimen was whole blood. The CDR3, as DNA: TGTGCCAGCAGTGACGGGACAGCGAGCTCCTACGAGCAGTACTTC. Translating it yields CASSDGTASSYEQYF.